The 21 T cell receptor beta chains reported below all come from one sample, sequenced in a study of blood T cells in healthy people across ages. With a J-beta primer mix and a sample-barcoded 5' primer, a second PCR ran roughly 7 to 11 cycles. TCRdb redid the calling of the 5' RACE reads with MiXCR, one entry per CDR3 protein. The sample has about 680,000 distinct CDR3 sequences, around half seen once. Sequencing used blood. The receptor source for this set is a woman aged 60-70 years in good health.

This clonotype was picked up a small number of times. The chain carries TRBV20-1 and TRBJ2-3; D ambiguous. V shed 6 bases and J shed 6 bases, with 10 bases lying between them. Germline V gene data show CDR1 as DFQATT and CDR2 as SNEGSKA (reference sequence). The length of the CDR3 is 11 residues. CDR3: CSAIARDTQYF. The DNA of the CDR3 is TGCAGTGCGATTGCTAGGGATACGCAGTATTTT.

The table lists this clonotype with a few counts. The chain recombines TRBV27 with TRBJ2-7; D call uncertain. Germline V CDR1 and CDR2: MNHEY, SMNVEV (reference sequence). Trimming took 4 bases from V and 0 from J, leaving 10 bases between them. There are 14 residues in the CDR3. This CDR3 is CASSSYPLSYEQYF. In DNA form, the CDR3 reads TGTGCCAGCAGTTCCTATCCCCTCTCCTACGAGCAGTACTTC.

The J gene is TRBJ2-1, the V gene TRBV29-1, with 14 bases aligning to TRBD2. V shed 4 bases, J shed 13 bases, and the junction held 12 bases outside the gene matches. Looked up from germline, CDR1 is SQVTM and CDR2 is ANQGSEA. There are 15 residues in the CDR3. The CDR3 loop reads CSVVGLAGGLETQFF. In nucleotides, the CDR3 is TGCAGCGTTGTAGGACTAGCGGGAGGATTAGAGACCCAGTTCTTC.

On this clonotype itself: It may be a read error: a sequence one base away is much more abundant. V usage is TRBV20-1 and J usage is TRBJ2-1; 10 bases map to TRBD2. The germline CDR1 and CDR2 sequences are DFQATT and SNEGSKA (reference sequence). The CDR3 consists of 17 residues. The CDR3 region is CSAYPQREGLSYDEQFF. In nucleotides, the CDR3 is TGCAGTGCTTATCCTCAGCGGGAGGGCCTCTCCTACGATGAGCAGTTCTTC.

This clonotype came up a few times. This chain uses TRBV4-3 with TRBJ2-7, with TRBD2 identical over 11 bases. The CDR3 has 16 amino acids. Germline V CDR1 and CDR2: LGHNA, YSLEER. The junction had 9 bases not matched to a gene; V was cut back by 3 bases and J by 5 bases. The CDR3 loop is CASSHLLAGGSNEQYF. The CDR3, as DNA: TGCGCCAGCAGCCACCTGTTAGCGGGAGGGAGTAACGAGCAGTACTTC.

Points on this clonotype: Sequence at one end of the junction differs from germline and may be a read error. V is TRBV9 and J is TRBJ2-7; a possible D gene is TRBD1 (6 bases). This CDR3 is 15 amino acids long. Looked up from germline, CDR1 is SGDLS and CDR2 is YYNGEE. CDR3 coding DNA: TGTGCCGGCAGCGCGGACGGAACAGGGAACTACGAGCAGTACTTC. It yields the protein CAGSADGTGNYEQYF.

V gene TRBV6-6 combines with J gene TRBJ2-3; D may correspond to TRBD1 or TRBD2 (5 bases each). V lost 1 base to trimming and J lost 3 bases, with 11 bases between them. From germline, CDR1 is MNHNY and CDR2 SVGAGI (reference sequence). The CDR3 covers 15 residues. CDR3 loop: CASSYFGGETDTQYF. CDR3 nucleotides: TGTGCCAGCAGTTACTTTGGGGGAGAGACAGATACGCAGTATTTT.

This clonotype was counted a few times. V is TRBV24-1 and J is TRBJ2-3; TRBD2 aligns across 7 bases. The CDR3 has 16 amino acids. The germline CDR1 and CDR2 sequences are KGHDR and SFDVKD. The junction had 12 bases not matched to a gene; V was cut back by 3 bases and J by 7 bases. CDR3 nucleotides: TGTGCCACCAGTGATCGACTAGCCTCTGAGGGTAATACGCAGTATTTT. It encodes CATSDRLASEGNTQYF.

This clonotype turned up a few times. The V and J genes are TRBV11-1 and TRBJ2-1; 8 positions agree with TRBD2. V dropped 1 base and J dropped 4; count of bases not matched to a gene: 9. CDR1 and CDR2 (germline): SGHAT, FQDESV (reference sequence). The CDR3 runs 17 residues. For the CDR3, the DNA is TGTGCCAGCAGCTTAGGGGTAGCGGGATCAGGTTACAATGAGCAGTTCTTC. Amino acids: CASSLGVAGSGYNEQFF.

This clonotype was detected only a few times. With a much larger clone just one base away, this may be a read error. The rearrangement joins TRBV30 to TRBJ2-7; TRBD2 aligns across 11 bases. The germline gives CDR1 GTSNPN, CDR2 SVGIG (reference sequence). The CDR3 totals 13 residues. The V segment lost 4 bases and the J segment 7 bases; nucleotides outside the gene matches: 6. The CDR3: CAWTLAGGDEQYF. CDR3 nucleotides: TGTGCCTGGACCTTAGCGGGAGGGGATGAGCAGTACTTC.

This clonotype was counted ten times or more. The CDR3 nucleotides are TGTGCCAGCAGGTCAGGGGGGCTGGACTATGGCTACACCTTC. This codes for CASRSGGLDYGYTF. The chain employs TRBV6-5 and TRBJ1-2, with TRBD1 identical over 7 bases. The CDR3 runs 14 residues. With V trimmed by 6 bases and J by 3 bases, 7 bases remained unmatched. Germline V CDR1 and CDR2: MNHEY, SVGAGI.

In DNA, the CDR3 is TGCAGTGCTATCCTAGCGGGAGGGCCGGGGGAGACCCAGTACTTC. Its translation is CSAILAGGPGETQYF. The V call is TRBV20-1, the J call TRBJ2-5, with 12 bases fitting TRBD2. Germline CDR1 is DFQATT and CDR2 is SNEGSKA (reference sequence). The CDR3 is 15 amino acids. J was trimmed by 5 bases and V by 4 bases; bases with no gene match: 8.

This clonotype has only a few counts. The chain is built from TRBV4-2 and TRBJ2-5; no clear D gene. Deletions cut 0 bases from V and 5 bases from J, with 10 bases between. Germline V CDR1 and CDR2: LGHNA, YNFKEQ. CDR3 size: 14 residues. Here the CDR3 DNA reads TGTGCCAGCAGCCAAGATCGACTGAGGGAGACCCAGTACTTC. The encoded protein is CASSQDRLRETQYF.

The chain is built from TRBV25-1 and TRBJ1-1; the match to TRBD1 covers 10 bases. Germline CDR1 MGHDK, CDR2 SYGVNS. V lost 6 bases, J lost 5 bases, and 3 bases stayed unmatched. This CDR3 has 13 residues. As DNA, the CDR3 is TGTGCCAGCAGCGGACAGGGGGTGACTGAAGCTTTCTTT. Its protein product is CASSGQGVTEAFF.

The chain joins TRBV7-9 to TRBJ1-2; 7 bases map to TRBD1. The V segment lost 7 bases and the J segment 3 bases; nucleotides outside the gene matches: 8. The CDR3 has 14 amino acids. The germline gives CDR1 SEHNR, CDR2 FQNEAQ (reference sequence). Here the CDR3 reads CASTQSGTDYGYTF. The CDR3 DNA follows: TGTGCCAGCACCCAGTCCGGGACAGACTATGGCTACACCTTC.

The CDR3 spells CASSPGTSGRARDTQYF. CDR3 in DNA: TGTGCCAGCAGTCCAGGGACTAGCGGGAGGGCCAGGGATACGCAGTATTTT. The chain couples TRBV6-2 or TRBV6-3 to TRBJ2-3, with TRBD2 matching 16 bases. V lost 5 bases, J lost 6 bases, and 8 bases stayed unmatched. This CDR3 region has 17 residues. CDR1 and CDR2 (germline): MNHEY, SVGEGT.

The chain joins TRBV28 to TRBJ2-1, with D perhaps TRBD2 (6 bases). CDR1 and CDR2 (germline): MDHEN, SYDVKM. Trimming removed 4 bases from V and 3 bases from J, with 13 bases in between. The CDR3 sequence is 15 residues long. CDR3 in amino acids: CASSSGEWGYNEQFF. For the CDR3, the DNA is TGTGCCAGCAGTTCGGGGGAGTGGGGCTACAATGAGCAGTTCTTC.

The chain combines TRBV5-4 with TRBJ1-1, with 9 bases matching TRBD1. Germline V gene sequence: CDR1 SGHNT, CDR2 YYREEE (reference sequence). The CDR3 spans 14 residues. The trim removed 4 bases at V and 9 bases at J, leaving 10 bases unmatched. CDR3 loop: CASSGGQGRRKAFF. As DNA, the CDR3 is TGTGCCAGCAGCGGAGGACAGGGGCGGAGGAAAGCTTTCTTT.

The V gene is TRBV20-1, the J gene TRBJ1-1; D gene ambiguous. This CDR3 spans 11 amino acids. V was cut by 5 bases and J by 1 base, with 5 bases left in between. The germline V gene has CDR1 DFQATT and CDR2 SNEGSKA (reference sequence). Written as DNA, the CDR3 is TGCAGTGCTTGGACGAACACTGAAGCTTTCTTT. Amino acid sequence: CSAWTNTEAFF.

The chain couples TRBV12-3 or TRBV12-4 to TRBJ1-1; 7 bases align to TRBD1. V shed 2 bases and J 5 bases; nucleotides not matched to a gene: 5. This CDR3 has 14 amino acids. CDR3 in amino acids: CASSLRGRSTEAFF. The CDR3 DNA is TGTGCCAGCAGTTTAAGGGGGCGAAGTACTGAAGCTTTCTTT.

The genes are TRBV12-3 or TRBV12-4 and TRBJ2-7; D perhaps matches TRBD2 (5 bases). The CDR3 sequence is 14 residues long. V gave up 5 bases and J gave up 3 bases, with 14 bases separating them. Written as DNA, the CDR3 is TGTGCCAGCAGTCTCTCCTTAACTAGCTACGAGCAGTACTTC. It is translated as CASSLSLTSYEQYF.